This TCR beta chain was retrieved from a study of T-cell reconstitution after alpha-beta-depleted transplantation in children. A TCRbeta library incorporating unique molecular identifiers was prepared. TCRdb ran MiXCR on the PCR reads and lists one entry per CDR3 protein. The sample records 100,000 to 120,000 distinct CDR3 sequences, approximately 6% being singletons. The germline V gene has CDR1 GTSNPN and CDR2 SVGIG (reference sequence). The V and J ends lost 6 bases and 2 bases, in that order; junction bases with no gene match: 10. This CDR3 contains 15 residues. This clonotype was seen only a few times.

This chain links TRBV30 with TRBJ2-3, with 8 bases identical to TRBD1. The source of this sequence is a male patient under 10 years old who had a stem cell transplant for acute lymphoblastic leukemia, so the T cells may come from the graft donor. Sample: PBMCs, mostly from graft donor cells, taken 360 days after TCRalphabeta/CD19-depleted stem cell transplant. Here the CDR3 reads CACSVGDRTTDTQYF. The CDR3 region has the DNA TGTGCCTGTTCCGTGGGGGACAGGACCACAGATACGCAGTATTTT.